This T cell receptor (beta chain) appears in the sequencing data of a study of cytomegalovirus exposure and HLA in healthy donors. This CDR3 region has 16 residues. V was clipped by 0 bases and J by 0 bases, with 12 bases between them. In germline, CDR1 is SEHNR, CDR2 FQNEAQ (reference sequence). PCR amplification relied on 60 Vbeta primers (plus 13 Jbeta primers). Produced via immunoSEQ multiplex PCR; TCRdb's table is partial and in-frame only. The sample carries about 120,000 clones, 65% to 85% recorded once. The rearrangement links TRBV7-9 to TRBJ2-7; D ambiguous. Sample: PBMCs. This TCR was recovered from a man in his fifties or sixties in good health and CMV-seronegative. CDR3 loop: CASSLARTETSYEQYF. In nucleotides, the CDR3 is TGTGCCAGCAGCTTAGCGCGCACAGAAACCTCCTACGAGCAGTACTTC. The full variable domain, rest sourced from reference TRBV7-9 and TRBJ2-7, is DTGVSQNPRHKITKRGQNVTFRCDPISEHNRLYWYRQTLGQGPEFLTYFQNEAQLEKSRLLSDRFSAERPKGSFSTLEIQRTEQGDSAMYLCASSLARTETSYEQYFGPGTRLTVT.